These 21 T cell receptor beta chains were sequenced from one sample in a study of cytomegalovirus exposure and HLA in healthy donors. Vbeta (60) and Jbeta (13) primers were used in the PCR. TCRdb's copy holds only in-frame clones and misses some; the assay was immunoSEQ multiplex PCR. The sample totals over 60,000 clones. Sequencing was carried out using PBMCs. Source of these receptors: a female donor in good health and CMV-seropositive.

V and J are TRBV30 and TRBJ1-1, with a possible D match to TRBD1 (5 bases). The germline V gene encodes CDR1 GTSNPN and CDR2 SVGIG (reference sequence). CDR3 length: 12 amino acids. The CDR3 loop reads CTGGASFTEAFF. The CDR3, as DNA: TGTACCGGTGGGGCTAGTTTCACTGAAGCTTTCTTT.

The rearrangement joins TRBV30 to TRBJ1-4, with TRBD1 as a possible D gene (6 bases). There are 14 residues in the CDR3. The V end was cut by 7 bases, the J end by 5 bases, with 17 bases between. Germline assignment: CDR1 GTSNPN and CDR2 SVGIG (reference sequence). CDR3 nucleotides: TGTGCCTCTGACCCGGGACAACAAAATGAAAAACTGTTTTTT. Protein sequence: CASDPGQQNEKLFF.

V gene TRBV19 combines with J gene TRBJ1-1; 9 bases agree with TRBD1. V lost 6 bases and J lost 6; bases outside the gene matches: 14. The germline gives CDR1 LNHDA, CDR2 SQIVND (reference sequence). The CDR3 is made up of 16 amino acids. CDR3 in amino acids: CASSPSPGQGAAEAFF. CDR3 DNA: TGTGCCAGTAGCCCCTCTCCGGGACAGGGAGCGGCTGAAGCTTTCTTT.

CDR3 residues: CAWSMGGSEQYF. The CDR3 DNA follows: TGTGCCTGGAGTATGGGGGGTAGCGAGCAGTACTTC. V is TRBV30 and J is TRBJ2-7; D might be TRBD2 (6 bases). V gave up 2 bases and J gave up 6 bases, with 11 bases separating them. The CDR3 contains 12 residues. Germline loops: CDR1 GTSNPN, CDR2 SVGIG (reference sequence). The variable domain in full, with the rest retrieved from reference TRBV30 and TRBJ2-7, is SQTIHQWPATLVQPVGSPLSLECTVEGTSNPNLYWYRQAAGRGLQLLFYSVGIGQISSEVPQNLSASRPQDRQFILSSKKLLLSDSGFYLCAWSMGGSEQYFGPGTRLTVT.

The chain combines TRBV30 with TRBJ2-7; the match to TRBD1 covers 7 bases. Germline CDR1 reads GTSNPN; CDR2 reads SVGIG (reference sequence). The CDR3 has 14 amino acids. V lost 5 bases and J lost 3; bases outside the gene matches: 10. DNA for the CDR3: TGTGCCTGGTCCACCGGGACAGCTATCTACGAGCAGTACTTC. Amino acids: CAWSTGTAIYEQYF.

The rearrangement uses TRBV18 and TRBJ2-7; 9 bases align to TRBD1. Unmatched junction bases numbered 4, after V lost 4 bases and J lost 3 bases. The CDR3 spans 14 residues. The germline V gene has CDR1 KGHSH and CDR2 LQKENI. CDR3 region: CASSRDRDIYEQYF. The CDR3 DNA reads as TGTGCCAGCTCACGGGACAGGGACATCTACGAGCAGTACTTC.

V is TRBV18 and J is TRBJ2-3; the match to TRBD2 covers 9 bases. Looked up from germline, CDR1 is KGHSH and CDR2 is LQKENI. V gave up 0 bases and J gave up 8 bases; unmatched junction bases: 12. This CDR3 is 17 amino acids long. The DNA of the CDR3 is TGTGCCAGCTCACCACCCCGGTCTTTAGCGGGGGCATCTACGCAGTATTTT. Its translation: CASSPPRSLAGASTQYF.

The chain employs TRBV29-1 and TRBJ1-2; unclear D gene. Per the germline V gene, CDR1 is SQVTM and CDR2 is ANQGSEA. V lost 0 bases and J 7 bases, leaving 9 bases between the germline ends. The CDR3 is 12 amino acids. CDR3: CSVEDLGFGYTF. The CDR3 bases are TGCAGCGTTGAAGATCTCGGTTTTGGCTACACCTTC.

The V gene is TRBV18, the J gene TRBJ1-5, with no clear D. The CDR3 contains 18 residues. Trimming pared 3 bases from V and 2 bases from J, leaving 20 bases between. Germline loops: CDR1 KGHSH, CDR2 LQKENI. The CDR3 protein is CASSPTGQSSRGNQPQHF. The CDR3 DNA follows: TGTGCCAGCTCACCTACCGGCCAGAGTTCCCGGGGCAATCAGCCCCAGCATTTT.

The chain employs TRBV19 and TRBJ2-5, with a weak D call TRBD1 (6 bases). CDR1 and CDR2 from the germline V gene are LNHDA and SQIVND (reference sequence). The CDR3 sequence is 14 residues long. V was clipped by 1 base and J by 5 bases, with 11 bases between them. Here the CDR3 reads CASSIGGQWETQYF. Written as DNA, the CDR3 is TGTGCCAGTAGTATAGGCGGACAGTGGGAGACCCAGTACTTC.

In DNA form, the CDR3 reads TGTGCCATCAGTCCCGGACTAGCGGGTATGAATGAGCAGTTCTTC. This encodes CAISPGLAGMNEQFF. This chain joins TRBV10-3 and TRBJ2-1; 11 bases match TRBD2. The germline gives CDR1 ENHRY, CDR2 SYGVKD. V gave up 5 bases and J gave up 7 bases; unmatched junction bases: 7. This CDR3 region has 15 residues.

This chain uses TRBV29-1 with TRBJ2-7; possible D gene TRBD2, 5 bases. CDR1 is SQVTM and CDR2 is ANQGSEA in the germline V gene. V lost 5 bases and J 6 bases, leaving 14 bases between the germline ends. This CDR3 is built from 12 residues. As DNA, the CDR3 is TGCAGCGTTCGTCAAGCGGTAGGCGAGCAGTACTTC. Translated: CSVRQAVGEQYF.

The gene calls are TRBV28 and TRBJ2-1; 11 nucleotides agree with TRBD1. Germline values: CDR1 MDHEN, CDR2 SYDVKM. The ends lost 5 bases at V and 15 bases at J; junction bases unmatched: 9. The CDR3 has 13 residues. The CDR3 DNA reads TGTGCCAGCAGTCCACGGGACAGGGGGAGACTGTTCTTC. It specifies CASSPRDRGRLFF.

The V call is TRBV7-9, the J call TRBJ1-1; no definite D call. This CDR3 is built from 12 residues. With 5 bases removed from V and 3 bases from J, the gap between germline ends came to 7 bases. The germline V gene has CDR1 SEHNR and CDR2 FQNEAQ (reference sequence). CDR3 in amino acids: CASSDGYTEAFF. CDR3 nucleotide sequence: TGTGCCAGCAGCGACGGGTACACTGAAGCTTTCTTT.

V gene TRBV2 combines with J gene TRBJ2-7; the match to TRBD1 covers 9 bases. The germline gives CDR1 SNHLY, CDR2 FYNNEI. V shed 5 bases and J 3 bases; nucleotides not matched to a gene: 8. The CDR3 totals 15 residues. The CDR3 here is CASSTPGTGNYEQYF. The CDR3 DNA sequence: TGTGCCAGCAGTACCCCCGGGACAGGGAACTACGAGCAGTACTTC.

The chain recombines TRBV11-3 with TRBJ2-1, with 8 bases aligning to TRBD1. The CDR3 is 14 residues long. Losses at the gene ends were 5 bases for V and 5 bases for J; bases not matched to a gene: 5. Looked up from germline, CDR1 is SGHNT and CDR2 is YENEEA. This chain's CDR3 is CASSTGGTDNEQFF. CDR3 DNA: TGTGCCAGCAGCACAGGGGGTACCGACAATGAGCAGTTCTTC.

The chain recombines TRBV29-1 with TRBJ2-3; 7 nucleotides match TRBD2. The CDR3 length is 14 residues. The ends lost 2 bases at V and 0 bases at J; junction bases unmatched: 2. Germline values: CDR1 SQVTM, CDR2 ANQGSEA. The CDR3 spells CSVEYGGSTDTQYF. The CDR3 bases are TGCAGCGTTGAATACGGGGGGAGCACAGATACGCAGTATTTT.

This chain uses TRBV7-8 with TRBJ1-2; D is ambiguous. The V end was cut by 1 base, the J end by 7 bases, with 10 bases between. The CDR3 is 13 amino acids. Looked up from germline, CDR1 is SGHVS and CDR2 is FQNEAQ. CDR3 protein: CASSLVREAGYTF. CDR3 in DNA: TGTGCCAGCAGCTTAGTTAGAGAGGCTGGCTACACCTTC.

The CDR3 sequence: CASSPGTGKTSDNEQFF. The DNA of the CDR3 is TGTGCCAGCTCACCGGGGACAGGGAAAACGTCCGACAATGAGCAGTTCTTC. The chain couples TRBV18 to TRBJ2-1, with 9 bases fitting TRBD1. V was clipped by 3 bases and J by 5 bases; unmatched bases: 11. The CDR3 has 17 residues. Germline CDR1 reads KGHSH; CDR2 reads LQKENI.

V and J are TRBV30 and TRBJ2-3, with 8 bases that match TRBD2. V gave up 3 bases and J gave up 1 base; unmatched junction bases: 6. This CDR3 is built from 15 residues. The germline V gene has CDR1 GTSNPN and CDR2 SVGIG (reference sequence). CDR3 DNA: TGTGCCTGGAGGGACGGACTAGCCCGCACAGATACGCAGTATTTT. Translating it yields CAWRDGLARTDTQYF.

The chain couples TRBV4-2 to TRBJ2-2, with D maybe TRBD1 (6 bases). The V gene lost 5 bases and the J gene lost 1 base, with 8 bases spanning the gap. Germline loops: CDR1 LGHNA, CDR2 YNFKEQ. This CDR3 has 14 residues. CDR3: CASSWGQNTGELFF. The CDR3 DNA reads TGTGCCAGCAGCTGGGGACAGAACACCGGGGAGCTGTTTTTT.